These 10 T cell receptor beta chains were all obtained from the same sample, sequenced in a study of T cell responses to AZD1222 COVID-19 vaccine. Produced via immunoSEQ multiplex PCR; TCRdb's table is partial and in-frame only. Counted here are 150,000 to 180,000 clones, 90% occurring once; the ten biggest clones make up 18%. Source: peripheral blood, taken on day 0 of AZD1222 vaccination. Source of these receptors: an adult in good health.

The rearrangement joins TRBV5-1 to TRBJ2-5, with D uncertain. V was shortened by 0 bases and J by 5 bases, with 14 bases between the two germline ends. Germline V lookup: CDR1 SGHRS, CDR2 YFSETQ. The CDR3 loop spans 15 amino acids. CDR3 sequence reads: CASSLEGYFGETQYF. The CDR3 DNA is TGCGCCAGCAGCTTGGAAGGATACTTCGGGGAGACCCAGTACTTC.

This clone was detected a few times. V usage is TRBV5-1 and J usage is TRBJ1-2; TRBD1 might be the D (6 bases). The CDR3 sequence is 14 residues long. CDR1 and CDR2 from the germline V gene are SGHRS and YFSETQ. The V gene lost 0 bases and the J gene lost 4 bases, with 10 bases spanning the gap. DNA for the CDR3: TGCGCCAGCAGCTTGGAAAGGGGGAGCTATGGCTACACCTTC. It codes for CASSLERGSYGYTF. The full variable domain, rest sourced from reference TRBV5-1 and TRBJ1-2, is KAGVTQTPRYLIKTRGQQVTLSCSPISGHRSVSWYQQTPGQGLQFLFEYFSETQRNKGNFPGRFSGRQFSNSRSEMNVSTLELGDSALYLCASSLERGSYGYTFGSGTRLTVV.

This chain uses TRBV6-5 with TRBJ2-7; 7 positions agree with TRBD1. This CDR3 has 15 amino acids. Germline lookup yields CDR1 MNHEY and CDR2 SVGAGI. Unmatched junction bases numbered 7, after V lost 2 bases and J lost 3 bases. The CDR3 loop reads CASSYPPDRDYEQYF. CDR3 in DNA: TGTGCCAGCAGTTACCCCCCCGACAGGGACTACGAGCAGTACTTC.

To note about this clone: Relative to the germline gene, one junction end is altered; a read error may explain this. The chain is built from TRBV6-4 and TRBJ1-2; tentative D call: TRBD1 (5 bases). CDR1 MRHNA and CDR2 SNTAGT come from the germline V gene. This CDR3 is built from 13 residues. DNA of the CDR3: TGTGCCAGCGGTGAACCGGGGCTGGGGGGCTACACCTTC. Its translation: CASGEPGLGGYTF.

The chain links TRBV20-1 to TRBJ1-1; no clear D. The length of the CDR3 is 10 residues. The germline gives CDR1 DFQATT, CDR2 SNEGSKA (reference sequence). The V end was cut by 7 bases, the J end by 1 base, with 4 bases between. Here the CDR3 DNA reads TGCAGTGTGGGGAACACTGAAGCTTTCTTT. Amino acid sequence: CSVGNTEAFF.

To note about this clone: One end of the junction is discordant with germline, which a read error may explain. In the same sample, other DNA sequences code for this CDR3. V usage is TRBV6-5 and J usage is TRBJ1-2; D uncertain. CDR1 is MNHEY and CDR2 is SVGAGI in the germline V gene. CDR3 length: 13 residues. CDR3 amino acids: CASSSGVRTGYTF. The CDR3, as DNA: TGTGCCAGCAGTTCCGGAGTCAGAACTGGCTACACTTTC.

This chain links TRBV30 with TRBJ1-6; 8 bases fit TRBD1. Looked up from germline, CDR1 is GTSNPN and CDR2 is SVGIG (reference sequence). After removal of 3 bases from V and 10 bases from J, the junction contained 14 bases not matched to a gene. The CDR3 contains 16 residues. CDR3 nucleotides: TGTGCCTGGAGCCGAGACAGGGGCCGGGATGGATCACCCCTCCACTTT. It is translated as CAWSRDRGRDGSPLHF. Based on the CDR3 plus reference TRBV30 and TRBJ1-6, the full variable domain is SQTIHQWPATLVQPVGSPLSLECTVEGTSNPNLYWYRQAAGRGLQLLFYSVGIGQISSEVPQNLSASRPQDRQFILSSKKLLLSDSGFYLCAWSRDRGRDGSPLHFGNGTRLTVT.

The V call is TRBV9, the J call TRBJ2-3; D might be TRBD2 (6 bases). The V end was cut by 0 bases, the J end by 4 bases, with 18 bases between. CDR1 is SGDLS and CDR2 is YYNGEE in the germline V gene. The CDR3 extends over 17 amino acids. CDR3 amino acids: CASSVVSSGDSPDTQYF. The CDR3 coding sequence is TGTGCCAGCAGCGTAGTATCGTCGGGGGATAGCCCAGATACGCAGTATTTT.

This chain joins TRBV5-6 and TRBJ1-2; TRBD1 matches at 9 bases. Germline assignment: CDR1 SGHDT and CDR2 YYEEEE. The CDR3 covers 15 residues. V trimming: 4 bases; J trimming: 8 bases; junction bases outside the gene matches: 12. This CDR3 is CASSLLGQGSIGYTF. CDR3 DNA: TGTGCCAGCAGCCTGCTGGGACAGGGTTCGATCGGCTACACCTTC.

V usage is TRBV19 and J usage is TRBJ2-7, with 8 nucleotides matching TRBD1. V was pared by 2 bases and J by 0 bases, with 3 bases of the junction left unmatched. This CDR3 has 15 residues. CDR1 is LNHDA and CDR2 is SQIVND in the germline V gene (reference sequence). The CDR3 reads CASSIIDRGSYEQYF. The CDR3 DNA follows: TGTGCCAGTAGTATAATAGACAGGGGCTCCTACGAGCAGTACTTC.